The next 13 T cell receptor beta chains were all read from a single sample in a study of T cell responses to AZD1222 COVID-19 vaccine listed by TCRdb under 2021. Library method: the immunoSEQ multiplex PCR assay. This is the immuneACCESS table as TCRdb keeps it, with only in-frame sequences that have V and J called. A part of the clones is gone; compared with another copy, unresolved V genes explain less than half, and the rest is unexplained. This sample is represented by approximately 71,000 clones; about 88% of them were singletons. Under 8.5% of the sample comes from the top ten. Interpreted using the paper, the time point label stands for: baseline before first vaccination. The material sequenced was peripheral blood, taken on day 0 of AZD1222 vaccination. These receptors all come from an adult in good health.

The sample holds a few counts of this clone. Other DNA sequences in this specimen translate into the identical CDR3. The chain links TRBV19 to TRBJ1-5; TRBD1 might be the D (5 bases). CDR3 length: 14 amino acids. Trimming pared 5 bases from V and 4 bases from J, leaving 12 bases between. The germline V gene has CDR1 LNHDA and CDR2 SQIVND (reference sequence). CDR3 bases: TGTGCCAGTAGTCATCGGGGCCAGAATCAGCCCCAGCATTTT. The encoded protein is CASSHRGQNQPQHF. Full variable domain (rest looked up from reference TRBV19 and TRBJ1-5): DGGITQSPKYLFRKEGQNVTLSCEQNLNHDAMYWYRQDPGQGLRLIYYSQIVNDFQKGDIAEGYSVSREKKESFPLTVTSAQKNPTAFYLCASSHRGQNQPQHFGDGTRLSIL.

J is TRBJ2-3 and V is TRBV6-4; 8 positions agree with TRBD1. CDR1 and CDR2 (germline): MRHNA, SNTAGT. The CDR3 spans 15 residues. The ends lost 6 bases at V and 4 bases at J; junction bases unmatched: 9. The CDR3 region is CASSLRPGGADTQYF. For the CDR3, the DNA is TGTGCCAGCAGCCTCCGGCCAGGGGGCGCAGATACGCAGTATTTT.

This clone was detected only once. V usage is TRBV5-1 and J usage is TRBJ2-1; possibly TRBD1 or TRBD2 for D (5 bases each). Trimming stripped 3 bases from V and 5 bases from J, with 18 bases between. The germline gives CDR1 SGHRS, CDR2 YFSETQ. CDR3 size: 16 residues. The CDR3 coding sequence is TGCGCCAGCAGCTCCGGGGCCCCTAGTCTTGACAATGAGCAGTTCTTC. It yields the protein CASSSGAPSLDNEQFF.

The chain couples TRBV5-1 to TRBJ2-1, with 7 bases that match TRBD2. There are 18 residues in the CDR3. Germline V CDR1 and CDR2: SGHRS, YFSETQ. Trimming removed 0 bases from V and 0 bases from J; junction bases left unmatched: 9. Here the CDR3 reads CASSLEPSGHPSYNEQFF. In nucleotides, the CDR3 is TGCGCCAGCAGCTTGGAGCCTAGCGGCCACCCCTCCTACAATGAGCAGTTCTTC.

The chain employs TRBV5-1 and TRBJ2-3, with 13 nucleotides matching TRBD2. Trimming at V came to 4 bases and at J to 0 bases, leaving 2 bases not matched to a gene. CDR3 length: 16 residues. In germline, CDR1 is SGHRS, CDR2 YFSETQ. CDR3 protein: CASSPTSGRSTDTQYF. CDR3 in DNA: TGCGCCAGCAGCCCGACTAGCGGGAGGAGCACAGATACGCAGTATTTT.

This rearrangement joins TRBV4-1 to TRBJ1-3; D unresolved. The CDR3 is made up of 18 amino acids. V was trimmed by 1 base and J by 0 bases, leaving 16 bases between them. Looked up from germline, CDR1 is MGHRA and CDR2 is YSYEKL. The CDR3 spells CASSQGARRPISGNTIYF. CDR3 nucleotide sequence: TGCGCCAGCAGCCAAGGGGCAAGGAGACCGATCTCTGGAAACACCATATATTTT.

The chain uses TRBV10-1 and TRBJ2-3; perhaps TRBD1 as D (6 bases). Trimming removed 2 bases from V and 2 bases from J, with 8 bases in between. The germline gives CDR1 WNHNN, CDR2 SYGVQD (reference sequence). This CDR3 is 14 amino acids long. In nucleotides, the CDR3 is TGCGCCAGCAGTGAGGGACAGTTCACAGATACGCAGTATTTT. Translation: CASSEGQFTDTQYF.

This chain links TRBV30 with TRBJ1-1; D perhaps matches TRBD1 (5 bases). The CDR3 sequence is 14 residues long. The V end was cut by 3 bases, the J end by 10 bases, with 21 bases between. Germline assignment: CDR1 GTSNPN and CDR2 SVGIG (reference sequence). The CDR3 here is CAWRGAGTFPSAFF. The CDR3 DNA reads as TGTGCCTGGAGGGGTGCAGGGACCTTCCCTTCAGCTTTCTTT.

The chain has TRBV5-1 and TRBJ1-3; D is ambiguous. The germline gives CDR1 SGHRS, CDR2 YFSETQ. CDR3 length equals 17 residues. Deletions cut 0 bases from V and 0 bases from J, with 13 bases between. CDR3 in amino acids: CASSLAPVSHSGNTIYF. In DNA, the CDR3 is TGCGCCAGCAGCTTGGCCCCAGTTTCCCACTCTGGAAACACCATATATTTT.

On this clone: One end of the junction does not line up with germline, which may come from a read error. This chain joins TRBV11-2 and TRBJ2-1; D possibly corresponds to TRBD2 (5 bases). This CDR3 region has 14 residues. The germline gives CDR1 SGHAT, CDR2 FQNNGV. The CDR3, as DNA: TGTGCCAGCAGCATAGAGGCACTAGTTAATGAGCAGTTCTTC. Protein: CASSIEALVNEQFF.

CDR3 nucleotide sequence: TGTGCCAGTAGTATTTCAGGGGCCCATGAAGCTTTCTTT. This sequence encodes CASSISGAHEAFF. The chain uses TRBV19 and TRBJ1-1, with TRBD1 as a possible D gene (6 bases). V lost 3 bases and J lost 7, with 12 bases in between. This CDR3 is built from 13 residues. Germline CDR1 LNHDA, CDR2 SQIVND (reference sequence). Supplemented by reference TRBV19 and TRBJ1-1, the full variable domain reads DGGITQSPKYLFRKEGQNVTLSCEQNLNHDAMYWYRQDPGQGLRLIYYSQIVNDFQKGDIAEGYSVSREKKESFPLTVTSAQKNPTAFYLCASSISGAHEAFFGQGTRLTVV.

This chain connects TRBV7-9 to TRBJ1-3; the D gene is possibly TRBD1 (5 bases). Germline V gene data show CDR1 as SEHNR and CDR2 as FQNEAQ (reference sequence). V was trimmed by 5 bases and J by 7 bases, leaving 24 bases between them. The CDR3 consists of 17 residues. This CDR3 reads CASSLGREGFKANTIYF. The CDR3, as DNA: TGTGCCAGCAGCCTCGGCAGAGAGGGGTTTAAGGCGAACACCATATATTTT.

V is TRBV5-5 and J is TRBJ1-5; maybe TRBD1 (5 bases). The CDR3 has 15 amino acids. Germline V gives CDR1 SGHKS, CDR2 YYEKEE (reference sequence). Trimming removed 4 bases at V and 0 bases at J, with 11 bases between. CDR3 sequence reads: CASSSLQDSNQPQHF. The CDR3 nucleotides read TGTGCCAGCAGCAGCCTACAGGATAGCAATCAGCCCCAGCATTTT.